This is a list of T cell receptor beta chains from one sample in a study of cytomegalovirus exposure and HLA in healthy donors. Assay: immunoSEQ multiplex PCR; the TCRdb copy retains only in-frame clones and omits some. The table includes about 200,000 clones, under 85% detected once. What was sequenced was PBMCs. Receptor source: a man over 45 in good health and CMV-seronegative. Each CDR3 is given with its conserved first and last residue. D genes are given only for firm matches. Clone size is stated in some rows and not others, as once, few, many or a class when expanded.

CDR3 length | J gene | clone size | V gene | D gene | CDR3 protein | CDR3 DNA
18 | TRBJ1-6 | NA | TRBV5-6 | TRBD1 | CASSLRNRGPEHNSPLHF | TGTGCCAGCAGCTTGAGAAACAGGGGGCCGGAACATAATTCACCCCTCCACTTT
17 | TRBJ2-4 | NA | TRBV9 | TRBD2 | CASSVGIRGSRENIQYF | TGTGCCAGCAGCGTAGGAATTCGCGGGAGTAGGGAAAACATTCAGTACTTC
13 | TRBJ2-3 | NA | TRBV5-6 | NA | CASSLPAAPTQYF | TGTGCCAGCAGCTTGCCCGCAGCGCCAACGCAGTATTTT
13 | TRBJ1-1 | NA | TRBV27 | NA | CASSRSRDTEAFF | TGTGCCAGCAGTCGGTCCAGGGATACTGAAGCTTTCTTT
13 | TRBJ2-7 | NA | TRBV30 | NA | CAWSPSGPYEQYF | TGTGCCTGGAGTCCCAGCGGTCCCTACGAGCAGTACTTC
16 | TRBJ2-1 | NA | TRBV7-9 | TRBD2 | CASSPAAGEPYNEQFF | TGTGCCAGCAGCCCCGCGGCGGGAGAACCCTACAATGAGCAGTTCTTC
13 | TRBJ1-2 | NA | TRBV7-3 | TRBD1 | CASSPGQGYGYTF | TGTGCCAGCAGCCCGGGACAGGGCTATGGCTACACCTTC
15 | TRBJ1-5 | NA | TRBV7-8 | NA | CASSLGLPSNQPQHF | TGTGCCAGCAGCTTAGGCCTACCTAGCAATCAGCCCCAGCATTTT
15 | TRBJ2-2 | NA | TRBV7-8 | TRBD2 | CASRRAGGNTGELFF | TGTGCCAGCAGGAGAGCGGGAGGGAACACCGGGGAGCTGTTTTTT
18 | TRBJ2-1 | once | TRBV7-2 | TRBD2 | CASSLGPRTSDSYNEQFF | TGTGCCAGCAGCTTAGGGCCCCGCACTAGCGACTCCTACAATGAGCAGTTCTTC
15 | TRBJ2-3 | NA | TRBV5-1 | NA | CASSPGGISTDTQYF | TGCGCCAGCAGCCCAGGAGGGATCAGCACAGATACGCAGTATTTT
15 | TRBJ2-7 | NA | TRBV7-9 | TRBD2 | CASSLGRGALDEQYF | TGTGCCAGCAGCTTAGGGCGGGGGGCTCTGGACGAGCAGTACTTC
14 | TRBJ1-2 | NA | TRBV2 | NA | CASSERGMDYGYTF | TGTGCCAGCAGTGAACGAGGCATGGACTATGGCTACACCTTC
19 | TRBJ2-1 | NA | TRBV7-9 | TRBD2 | CASTLGRLAASTLYNEQFF | TGTGCCAGCACCCTAGGACGGCTAGCGGCCTCCACCCTCTACAATGAGCAGTTCTTC
14 | TRBJ2-7 | NA | TRBV19 | TRBD2 | CASSIAGAVYEQYF | TGTGCCAGTAGTATCGCGGGAGCCGTCTACGAGCAGTACTTC
15 | TRBJ1-2 | NA | TRBV7-6 | NA | CASSLAPPGLGGYTF | TGTGCCAGCAGCTTAGCGCCACCGGGTCTCGGCGGCTACACCTTC
15 | TRBJ2-2 | NA | TRBV29-1 | TRBD1 | CSVKGGQGHTGELFF | TGCAGCGTAAAGGGGGGACAGGGGCACACCGGGGAGCTGTTTTTT
15 | TRBJ2-2 | NA | TRBV4-1 | TRBD2 | CASSQVGRAFGELFF | TGCGCCAGCAGCCAAGTCGGGAGGGCCTTCGGGGAGCTGTTTTTT
17 | TRBJ2-7 | NA | TRBV5-1 | TRBD2 | CASSLASGGVVLYEQYF | TGCGCCAGCAGCTTGGCCTCGGGGGGAGTCGTCCTCTACGAGCAGTACTTC
13 | TRBJ2-5 | NA | TRBV27 | NA | CASNPVRQETQYF | TGTGCCAGCAACCCGGTGAGGCAAGAGACCCAGTACTTC
14 | TRBJ2-2 | NA | TRBV2 | NA | CASSGEQNTGELFF | TGTGCCAGCTCGGGGGAGCAGAACACCGGGGAGCTGTTTTTT
17 | TRBJ2-2 | NA | TRBV19 | TRBD2 | CASSAFSGGRGTGELFF | TGTGCCAGTAGTGCGTTTAGCGGGGGGAGAGGCACCGGGGAGCTGTTTTTT
19 | TRBJ2-3 | NA | TRBV28 | TRBD2 | CASSGRPGLAGGPTDTQYF | TGTGCCAGCAGCGGACGACCGGGACTAGCGGGAGGGCCGACAGATACGCAGTATTTT
14 | TRBJ2-2 | NA | TRBV19 | TRBD1 | CASRRTGAAGELFF | TGTGCCAGTAGACGGACAGGGGCGGCCGGGGAGCTGTTTTTT